This TCR beta chain was captured by sequencing in a study of post-analysis software for immune sequencing data. Looking at the study overall: Secondary progressive, relapsing-remitting and progressive-relapsing multiple sclerosis were among the included disease courses.

Trimming left V 5 bases short and J 4 bases short, with 14 bases between. Germline V gene lookup returns CDR1 SGHTA and CDR2 FQGNSA. The length of the CDR3 is 14 residues. Included in the TCR beta cDNA libraries were unique molecular identifiers. Each sample of about 0.9 to 10 million input T cells yielded 500,000 or so cDNA molecules, so each molecule approximated one T cell. MiXCR, run by TCRdb on the PCR reads, gives a single entry per CDR3 protein. The table records roughly 800,000 distinct CDR3 sequences, approximately 53% of them present only once. The study's findings and limits: For normalized Chao1 diversity, multiple sclerosis patients scored significantly lower than controls did. TRBV5-6, TRBV5-1 and TRBV20-1 were among roughly 5 TRBV segments more frequent in patients than controls. Under the F measure, samples that were prepared in one batch clustered strongly together.

On this clonotype: Its matching antigen is unknown.

Sequencing used blood. This clonotype was obtained from a girl aged 10 to 17 with multiple sclerosis. The rearrangement uses TRBV7-2 and TRBJ1-2; D uncertain. The DNA for the CDR3 is TGTGCCAGCAGCCCCGACAAGGACTTCTATGGCTACACCTTC. Translating it yields CASSPDKDFYGYTF. Complete variable domain (other parts from reference TRBV7-2 and TRBJ1-2): GAGVSQSPSNKVTEKGKDVELRCDPISGHTALYWYRQSLGQGLEFLIYFQGNSAPDKSGLPSDRFSAERTGGSVSTLTIQRTQQEDSAVYLCASSPDKDFYGYTFGSGTRLTVV.